This T cell receptor beta chain was found in a study of cytotoxic CD8 clonotypes in ibrutinib-treated CLL. Study as a whole: The subjects consisted of 11 relapsed/refractory and about 14 treatment-naive individuals, with some 18 IGHV unmutated.

Measured with immunoSEQ multiplex PCR; TCRdb has only the in-frame clones, and not every one. The top ten hold 15% to 19% of the sample, which has hundreds of thousands of clones, 70% seen once. Notes on this clone: Antigen: not known.

Study results and caveats: With treatment, public clonotypes, which were uncommon, either contracted or remained stable.

This CDR3 has 12 amino acids. V dropped 3 bases and J dropped 12; count of bases not matched to a gene: 6. Germline V gene sequence: CDR1 MGHDK, CDR2 SYGVNS. This sequence was found in a human donor with chronic lymphocytic leukemia. The specimen was PBMCs, collected after 24 months of ibrutinib treatment. This chain links TRBV25-1 with TRBJ1-2; 8 bases fit TRBD1. The CDR3 coding sequence is TGTGCCAGCAGTGATTCCTACAGGGGGAACACCTTC. Translated: CASSDSYRGNTF.